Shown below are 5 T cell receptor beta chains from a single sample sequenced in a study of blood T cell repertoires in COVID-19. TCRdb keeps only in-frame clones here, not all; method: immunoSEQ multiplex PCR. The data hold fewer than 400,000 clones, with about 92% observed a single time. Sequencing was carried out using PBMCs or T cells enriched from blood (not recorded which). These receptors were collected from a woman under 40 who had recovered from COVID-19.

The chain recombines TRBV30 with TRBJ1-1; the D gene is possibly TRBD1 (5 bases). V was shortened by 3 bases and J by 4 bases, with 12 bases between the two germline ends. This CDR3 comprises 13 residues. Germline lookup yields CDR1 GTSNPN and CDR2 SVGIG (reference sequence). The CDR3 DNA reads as TGTGCCTGGAGAGTACAGGTGGGCACTGAAGCTTTCTTT. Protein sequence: CAWRVQVGTEAFF.

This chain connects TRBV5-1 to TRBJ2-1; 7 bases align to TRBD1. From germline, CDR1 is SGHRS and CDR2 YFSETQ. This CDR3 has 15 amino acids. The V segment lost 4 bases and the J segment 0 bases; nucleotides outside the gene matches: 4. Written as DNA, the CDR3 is TGCGCCAGCAGCAGACAGGGAGACTCCTACAATGAGCAGTTCTTC. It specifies CASSRQGDSYNEQFF.

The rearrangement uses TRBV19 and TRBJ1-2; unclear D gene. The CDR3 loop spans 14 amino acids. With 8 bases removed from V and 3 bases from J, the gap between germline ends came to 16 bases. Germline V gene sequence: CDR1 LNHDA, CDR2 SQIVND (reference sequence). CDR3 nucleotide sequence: TGTGCCAGTCTTGGGAGGGCCCGGGACTATGGCTACACCTTC. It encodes CASLGRARDYGYTF.

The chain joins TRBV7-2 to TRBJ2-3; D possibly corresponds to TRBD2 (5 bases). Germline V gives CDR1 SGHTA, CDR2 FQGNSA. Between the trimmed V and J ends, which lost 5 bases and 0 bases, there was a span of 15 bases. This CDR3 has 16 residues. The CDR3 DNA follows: TGTGCCAGCAGCCGCCAAGCGGTCCCGAGCACAGATACGCAGTATTTT. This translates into CASSRQAVPSTDTQYF.

This chain's CDR3 is CASSNPGHETQYF. The DNA for the CDR3 is TGTGCCAGCAGCAACCCGGGACACGAGACCCAGTACTTC. This chain uses TRBV11-3 with TRBJ2-5; D might be TRBD1 (6 bases). Trimming cost V 5 bases and J 5 bases, with 12 bases left between them. CDR1 and CDR2 (germline): SGHNT, YENEEA. The CDR3 is 13 amino acids.